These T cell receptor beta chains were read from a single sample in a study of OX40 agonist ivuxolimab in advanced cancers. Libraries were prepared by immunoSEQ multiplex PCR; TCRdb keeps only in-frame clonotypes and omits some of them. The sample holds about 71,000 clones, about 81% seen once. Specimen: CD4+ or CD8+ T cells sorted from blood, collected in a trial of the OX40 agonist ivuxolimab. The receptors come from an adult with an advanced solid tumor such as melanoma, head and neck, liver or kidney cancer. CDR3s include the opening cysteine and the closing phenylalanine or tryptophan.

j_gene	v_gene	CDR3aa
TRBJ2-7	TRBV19	CASSPTNRGPSYEQYF
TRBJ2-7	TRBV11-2	CASSSIGRSYEQYF
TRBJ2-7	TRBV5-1	CASSLAASGPYEQYF
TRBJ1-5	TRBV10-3	CAISESTGGQPQHF
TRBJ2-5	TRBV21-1	CASSTQGRTGPPHQETQYF
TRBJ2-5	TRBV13	CASSFGTGGVETQYF
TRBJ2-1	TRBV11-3	CASRPTGGNEQFF
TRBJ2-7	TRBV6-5	CASSYSGPGVYEQYF
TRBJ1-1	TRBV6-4	CASSDPTGAAGTEAFF
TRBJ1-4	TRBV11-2	CASSLELSYNEKLFF
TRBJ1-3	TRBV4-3	CASSPGVGGNTIYF
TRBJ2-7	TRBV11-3	CASSLESYEQYF
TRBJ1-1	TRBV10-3	CAISEAFDTEAFF
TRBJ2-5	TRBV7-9	CASSPAGETQYF
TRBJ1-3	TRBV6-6	CASSLRDIAGNTIYF
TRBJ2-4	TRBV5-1	CASSPEAKNIQYF
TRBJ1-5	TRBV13	CASSQGFFSNQPQHF
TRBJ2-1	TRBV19	CASSIRGGLGNEQFF
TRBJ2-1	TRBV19	CASSQQGASYNEQFF
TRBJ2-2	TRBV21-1	CASSNQGAEKAGELFF
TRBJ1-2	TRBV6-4	CASSDSETGVDGYTF
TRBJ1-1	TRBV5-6	CASSLDDSIGTEAFF
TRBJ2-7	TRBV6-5	CASRPGVPYEQYF
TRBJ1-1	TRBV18	CASSPPPNTEAFF
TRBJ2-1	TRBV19	CASSTVGTGGNEQFF
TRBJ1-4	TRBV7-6	CASSSTQGAGEKLFF
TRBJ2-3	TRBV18	CASSPSGPYTDTQYF
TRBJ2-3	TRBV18	CASSPPRTTGPPLNF
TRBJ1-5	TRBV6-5	CASRLGQGSNQPQHF
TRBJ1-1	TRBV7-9	CASTRGQGIAEAFF
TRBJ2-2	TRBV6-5	CASSSGGTGELFF
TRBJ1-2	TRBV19	CASRTGYSNYGYTF
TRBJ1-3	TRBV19	CASSRTGTSGNTIYF
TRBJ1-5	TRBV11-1	CASSLGSQPQHF
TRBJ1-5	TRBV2	CASVRSGSNQPQHF
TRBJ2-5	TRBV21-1	CASRVQETQYF
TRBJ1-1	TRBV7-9	CASSQGETEAFF
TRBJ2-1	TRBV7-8	CASSATYSGRAYNEQFF
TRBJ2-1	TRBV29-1	CSVCGDYNEQFF
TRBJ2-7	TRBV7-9	CASSLGLTGAEQYF
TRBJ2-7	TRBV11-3	CASSLVGGYEQYF